The 24 T cell receptor beta chains below all came from one sample that was sequenced in a study of T cell responses to AZD1222 COVID-19 vaccine (dated by TCRdb to the early 2020s). Taken with the paper, the label for time point translates to: baseline before first vaccination. Libraries were constructed by the immunoSEQ multiplex PCR assay. TCRdb retrieved this table from immuneACCESS and kept in-frame rearrangements only. Not all clones are present; in checked studies, unresolved V genes account for under half, and no reason is known for the remainder. This sample comprises roughly 110,000 clones, roughly 88% of them detected only once. The top ten hold less than 6% of the sample. The sample consisted of peripheral blood, taken on day 0 of AZD1222 vaccination. The receptors here all came from an adult in good health.

This rearrangement joins TRBV12-3 or TRBV12-4 to TRBJ1-2, with no clear D. This CDR3 is 12 amino acids long. V gave up 3 bases and J gave up 4 bases, with 6 bases separating them. CDR3 residues: CASSFGLYGYTF. The CDR3 nucleotides are TGTGCCAGCAGTTTTGGACTCTATGGCTACACCTTC.

V usage is TRBV27 and J usage is TRBJ1-4, with a tentative D call TRBD1 (5 bases). The V gene lost 1 base and the J gene lost 0 bases, with 12 bases spanning the gap. Germline values: CDR1 MNHEY, CDR2 SMNVEV (reference sequence). The CDR3 spans 17 residues. CDR3 nucleotide sequence: TGTGCCAGCAGTTTATGGGGGACTAATCCAACTAATGAAAAACTGTTTTTT. It encodes CASSLWGTNPTNEKLFF.

The chain combines TRBV7-7 with TRBJ2-2; TRBD2 aligns across 9 bases. The junction had 7 bases not matched to a gene; V was cut back by 1 base and J by 7 bases. Germline CDR1 reads SSHAT; CDR2 reads FNYEAQ (reference sequence). This CDR3 spans 16 amino acids. CDR3 sequence reads: CASSLGSGSSNGELFF. CDR3 sequence (DNA): TGTGCCAGCAGCTTAGGTAGCGGGAGTTCTAACGGGGAGCTGTTTTTT.

J is TRBJ1-5 and V is TRBV5-6, with D uncertain. Germline V lookup: CDR1 SGHDT, CDR2 YYEEEE. CDR3 size: 12 residues. Trimming removed 4 bases at V and 2 bases at J, with 4 bases between. CDR3 in amino acids: CASSVGNQPQHF. CDR3 coding DNA: TGTGCCAGCAGCGTTGGCAATCAGCCCCAGCATTTT.

The V gene is TRBV19, the J gene TRBJ2-2; 7 bases line up with TRBD1. The CDR3 sequence is 15 residues long. Trimming removed 5 bases from V and 5 bases from J; junction bases left unmatched: 8. The germline V gene has CDR1 LNHDA and CDR2 SQIVND (reference sequence). DNA for the CDR3: TGTGCCAGTAGTCCCCAGGGGGTAGGAACCGGGGAGCTGTTTTTT. Translating gives CASSPQGVGTGELFF.

The rearrangement joins TRBV12-5 to TRBJ2-4; D is unresolved. Germline CDR1 is LGHNT and CDR2 is FRNRAP. V shed 5 bases and J shed 0 bases, with 8 bases lying between them. The CDR3 spans 14 residues. The CDR3 coding sequence is TGTGCTAGTGGTCCTCCGTCAGCCAAAAACATTCAGTACTTC. Translating it yields CASGPPSAKNIQYF.

The J gene is TRBJ1-1, the V gene TRBV9, with D perhaps matching TRBD1 (5 bases). Germline V gene data show CDR1 as SGDLS and CDR2 as YYNGEE. The CDR3 loop spans 14 amino acids. V lost 5 bases and J lost 2, with 13 bases in between. The CDR3 sequence is CASRPGPTNTEAFF. CDR3 nucleotides: TGTGCCAGCAGACCGGGACCTACAAACACTGAAGCTTTCTTT. Variable domain in full (rest from reference TRBV9 and TRBJ1-1): DSGVTQTPKHLITATGQRVTLRCSPRSGDLSVYWYQQSLDQGLQFLIQYYNGEERAKGNILERFSAQQFPDLHSELNLSSLELGDSALYFCASRPGPTNTEAFFGQGTRLTVV.

The rearrangement uses TRBV5-1 and TRBJ1-4, with TRBD1 as a possible D gene (6 bases). V lost 4 bases, J lost 4 bases, and 11 bases lay in between. The length of the CDR3 is 14 residues. CDR1 and CDR2 from the germline V gene are SGHRS and YFSETQ. CDR3 protein: CASSRRTVNEKLFF. CDR3 nucleotide sequence: TGCGCCAGCAGCCGAAGGACAGTTAATGAAAAACTGTTTTTT.

A single count supports this clone. The chain combines TRBV7-2 with TRBJ2-3; 7 bases agree with TRBD1. This CDR3 has 15 residues. Germline V gene sequence: CDR1 SGHTA, CDR2 FQGNSA. Unmatched junction bases numbered 5, after V lost 5 bases and J lost 0 bases. CDR3 DNA: TGTGCCAGCAGCCGCTTACAGGGGAGCACAGATACGCAGTATTTT. Residues: CASSRLQGSTDTQYF.

The gene calls are TRBV6-2 or TRBV6-3 and TRBJ1-5, with a weak D call TRBD1 (6 bases). The germline V gene has CDR1 MNHEY and CDR2 SVGEGT. This CDR3 spans 15 amino acids. The V end was cut by 5 bases, the J end by 2 bases, with 13 bases between. The CDR3 DNA reads TGTGCCAGCAGTAGGGGGGGGGTCGGCAATCAGCCCCAGCATTTT. It is translated as CASSRGGVGNQPQHF.

This clone was seen a single time. The chain links TRBV10-3 to TRBJ1-5, with D maybe TRBD1 (5 bases). Germline V CDR1 and CDR2: ENHRY, SYGVKD. The CDR3 consists of 14 residues. V gave up 0 bases and J gave up 7 bases, with 10 bases separating them. The DNA of the CDR3 is TGTGCCATCAGTGAGTCGACACAGGCCCAGCCCCAGCATTTT. Translation: CAISESTQAQPQHF.

The rearrangement links TRBV12-3 or TRBV12-4 to TRBJ1-5; D remains unclear. The V end lost 6 bases, the J end lost 2 bases, and 8 bases lay between the germline ends. The CDR3 has 13 amino acids. CDR3 in amino acids: CASREGGNQPQHF. The CDR3 DNA reads TGTGCCAGCAGGGAGGGAGGCAATCAGCCCCAGCATTTT.

The V gene is TRBV6-5, the J gene TRBJ1-1; D is unclear. CDR1 and CDR2 (germline): MNHEY, SVGAGI. The CDR3 has 11 amino acids. Trimming removed 5 bases at V and 9 bases at J, with 10 bases between. In DNA form, the CDR3 reads TGTGCCAGCAGTACCGGACCGAAAGCTTTCTTT. Translation gives CASSTGPKAFF.

V and J are TRBV10-3 and TRBJ2-1; 7 bases agree with TRBD2. Germline V gives CDR1 ENHRY, CDR2 SYGVKD. V shed 3 bases, J shed 9 bases, and the junction held 17 bases outside the gene matches. CDR3 length: 17 residues. The CDR3 loop is CAISEEGRTAGDPEQFF. In DNA, the CDR3 is TGTGCCATCAGTGAAGAAGGGAGAACGGCGGGAGATCCTGAGCAGTTCTTC.

The table lists this clone with a count of one. This CDR3 reads CASSIFSGSASEETQYF. The CDR3 DNA reads TGTGCCAGTAGTATCTTTAGCGGGAGCGCGAGTGAAGAGACCCAGTACTTC. The chain joins TRBV19 to TRBJ2-5, with 9 bases matching TRBD2. The germline gives CDR1 LNHDA, CDR2 SQIVND (reference sequence). V lost 3 bases and J lost 3; bases outside the gene matches: 11. The CDR3 runs to 17 residues.

The chain couples TRBV7-9 to TRBJ1-1; D is uncertain. Germline CDR1 SEHNR, CDR2 FQNEAQ (reference sequence). This CDR3 contains 12 residues. V shed 4 bases and J shed 1 base, with 4 bases lying between them. This CDR3 is CASSYSNTEAFF. CDR3 bases: TGTGCCAGCAGCTACTCGAACACTGAAGCTTTCTTT.

The chain carries TRBV13 and TRBJ2-1; tentatively, D is TRBD2 (6 bases). Per germline, CDR1 PRHDT and CDR2 FYEKMQ (reference sequence). V shed 3 bases and J shed 4 bases, with 10 bases lying between them. The CDR3 covers 14 residues. The CDR3 sequence is CASSFGRGYNEQFF. CDR3 nucleotide sequence: TGTGCCAGCAGCTTTGGGCGGGGTTACAATGAGCAGTTCTTC.

The chain links TRBV11-1 to TRBJ2-1, with 9 bases aligning to TRBD2. The length of the CDR3 is 16 residues. J was trimmed by 5 bases and V by 4 bases; bases with no gene match: 9. The germline V gene encodes CDR1 SGHAT and CDR2 FQDESV (reference sequence). CDR3 bases: TGTGCCAGCAGCTCCCGACTAGCGGTACTCAACAATGAGCAGTTCTTC. Translated, it gives CASSSRLAVLNNEQFF.

The J gene is TRBJ1-2, the V gene TRBV7-2; D gene uncertain. V was clipped by 5 bases and J by 1 base, with 8 bases between them. The length of the CDR3 is 13 residues. Germline V CDR1 and CDR2: SGHTA, FQGNSA. Here the CDR3 reads CASSEQVNYGYTF. CDR3 bases: TGTGCCAGCAGCGAGCAGGTTAACTATGGCTACACCTTC.

The chain carries TRBV3-1 (or the pseudogene TRBV3-2) and TRBJ1-1, with TRBD1 matching 9 bases. Germline values: CDR1 LGHDT, CDR2 YNNKEL (reference sequence). This CDR3 region has 15 residues. V was pared by 6 bases and J by 1 base, with 6 bases of the junction left unmatched. The CDR3 protein is CASSLTGGQNTEAFF. CDR3 coding DNA: TGTGCCAGCAGTCTAACAGGGGGCCAGAACACTGAAGCTTTCTTT.

The chain is built from TRBV28 and TRBJ2-7; TRBD1 aligns across 8 bases. The germline CDR1 and CDR2 sequences are MDHEN and SYDVKM. This CDR3 is 15 amino acids long. The trim removed 6 bases at V and 2 bases at J, leaving 9 bases unmatched. For the CDR3, the DNA is TGTGCCAGCAGCCCTAGCAAGGGACAGGCCTACGAGCAGTACTTC. Its protein is CASSPSKGQAYEQYF.

This chain uses TRBV18 with TRBJ2-5; no clear D gene. Germline CDR1 KGHSH, CDR2 LQKENI. The CDR3 sequence is 12 residues long. The V gene lost 4 bases and the J gene lost 5 bases, with 8 bases spanning the gap. CDR3: CASSLSGETQYF. CDR3 DNA: TGTGCCAGCTCACTCTCCGGTGAGACCCAGTACTTC.

The chain recombines TRBV11-3 with TRBJ2-1; 10 nucleotides match TRBD2. In germline, CDR1 is SGHNT, CDR2 YENEEA. The V gene end was trimmed by 5 bases and the J gene end by 0 bases; junction bases not matched to a gene: 1. CDR3 length: 15 amino acids. For the CDR3, the DNA is TGTGCCAGCAGCGCTAGCGGGAGCTCCTACAATGAGCAGTTCTTC. Encoded protein: CASSASGSSYNEQFF.

The V gene is TRBV7-9, the J gene TRBJ1-2; D unclear. Looked up from germline, CDR1 is SEHNR and CDR2 is FQNEAQ (reference sequence). The CDR3 length is 16 residues. Trimming stripped 4 bases from V and 7 bases from J, with 22 bases between. This chain's CDR3 is CASSSMGGSESSGYTF. The CDR3 nucleotides are TGTGCCAGCAGCTCCATGGGTGGGAGCGAGTCTTCTGGCTACACCTTC.